The T cell receptor (beta chain) described here comes from a study of T-cell reconstitution after alpha-beta-depleted transplantation in children. Regarding the study as a whole: Once a year had passed after transplant, T-cell counts and diversity came mostly from newly produced T cells. At day 60, the high TCRbeta diversity found in some patients originated from recipient T cells and thymic progenitors that had survived.

Researchers prepared the TCRbeta library using unique molecular identifiers, the study reports. TCRdb used MiXCR to reprocess the PCR reads, holding one entry per CDR3 protein. The sample yields around 440,000 distinct CDR3 sequences, roughly 16% seen once. CDR3 length: 16 amino acids. Trimming shortened V by 1 base and J by 2 bases, and 15 bases separated the two germline ends. Per germline, CDR1 MNHEY and CDR2 SMNVEV (reference sequence). This clonotype was detected only a few times. Antigen unknown. The chain employs TRBV27 and TRBJ2-7; D might be TRBD2 (6 bases). The sequenced sample was PBMCs, mostly from graft donor cells, obtained 360 days after TCRalphabeta/CD19-depleted stem cell transplant. The clonotype originates from a boy in the first two years of life who had a stem cell transplant for Wiskott-Aldrich syndrome, so the T cells may come from the graft donor. CDR3 coding DNA: TGTGCCAGCAGTTTATTCTTCCCTAGCGCAACCTACGAGCAGTACTTC. Its translation: CASSLFFPSATYEQYF.